Below are 18 T cell receptor beta chains sequenced from a single sample in a study of glioma-infiltrating T cells. Amplification of TCR alpha and beta CDR3 regions from RNA used iRepertoire nested multiplex PCR. TCRdb processed the multiplex PCR reads anew with MiXCR; each CDR3 protein has one entry. The sample shows around 390,000 distinct CDR3 sequences, more than 35% of them seen only once. Sample: glioma tissue, nonneoplastic brain tissue, or PBMCs (not recorded which). The source is a human donor with low-grade glioma or glioblastoma, undergoing nonglioma brain surgery, or in good health (not recorded which).

This chain uses TRBV19 with TRBJ1-5; 8 bases agree with TRBD1. Germline V gene data show CDR1 as LNHDA and CDR2 as SQIVND (reference sequence). The CDR3 runs 14 residues. The ends lost 7 bases at V and 7 bases at J; junction bases unmatched: 9. CDR3 DNA sequence: TGTGCCAGTACTCCCGGACAGGGACGGCAGCCCCAGCATTTT. Translated: CASTPGQGRQPQHF. The full variable domain, its missing parts supplied by reference TRBV19 and TRBJ1-5, is DGGITQSPKYLFRKEGQNVTLSCEQNLNHDAMYWYRQDPGQGLRLIYYSQIVNDFQKGDIAEGYSVSREKKESFPLTVTSAQKNPTAFYLCASTPGQGRQPQHFGDGTRLSIL.

The V call is TRBV27, the J call TRBJ2-5; TRBD1 might be the D (5 bases). CDR1 MNHEY and CDR2 SMNVEV come from the germline V gene (reference sequence). V was shortened by 6 bases and J by 4 bases, with 24 bases between the two germline ends. The CDR3 spans 17 residues. The CDR3 coding sequence is TGTGCCAGCAGAGCTCCTACAGGTCTCCCAGAGGTAGAGACCCAGTACTTC. Protein product: CASRAPTGLPEVETQYF.

V gene TRBV28 combines with J gene TRBJ1-1, with D possibly TRBD1 on 5 matching bases. Germline V gives CDR1 MDHEN, CDR2 SYDVKM. The length of the CDR3 is 14 residues. Deletions cut 11 bases from V and 1 base from J, with 17 bases between. As DNA, the CDR3 is TGTGCCCGCACCCTAGCAGGGCCGAACACTGAAGCTTTCTTT. Translating it yields CARTLAGPNTEAFF.

The table lists this clonotype with a few counts. The chain joins TRBV20-1 to TRBJ2-6, with 8 bases that match TRBD1. The CDR3 is made up of 15 amino acids. From germline, CDR1 is DFQATT and CDR2 SNEGSKA (reference sequence). V dropped 6 bases and J dropped 0; count of bases not matched to a gene: 4. The CDR3 nucleotides are TGCAGTGCCCCGGACAGGGTCTCTGGGGCCAACGTCCTGACTTTC. It yields the protein CSAPDRVSGANVLTF.

About this clonotype itself: With a much larger clone just one base away, this may be a read error. Because the CDR3 is missing its conserved closing phenylalanine or tryptophan, this is likely a read error. The J gene is TRBJ2-1, the V gene TRBV27, with 7 bases matching TRBD1. The germline CDR1 and CDR2 sequences are MNHEY and SMNVEV (reference sequence). The V gene end was trimmed by 5 bases and the J gene end by 8 bases; junction bases not matched to a gene: 9. There are 14 residues in the CDR3. The DNA of the CDR3 is TGTGCCAGCAGTCTTAGACAGGGCTGGGATGAGCAGTTCTGC. This sequence encodes CASSLRQGWDEQFC.

As concerns this clonotype: A read error may be the cause here, since a much bigger clone is one base away. The gene calls are TRBV20-1 and TRBJ1-1; the D gene is possibly TRBD1 (5 bases). The length of the CDR3 is 11 residues. Germline V gene data show CDR1 as DFQATT and CDR2 as SNEGSKA (reference sequence). The CDR3 region has the DNA TGCATCCAACAGGTGAACACTGAAGCTTTCTTT. It codes for CIQQVNTEAFF.

On this clonotype itself: This CDR3 fails to terminate in the conserved phenylalanine or tryptophan, so it likely reflects a read error. The chain is built from TRBV11-1 and TRBJ2-7, with D possibly being TRBD2 (5 bases). CDR3 length: 13 residues. Germline lookup yields CDR1 SGHAT and CDR2 FQDESV (reference sequence). The V end lost 5 bases, the J end lost 5 bases, and 13 bases lay between the germline ends. The chain's CDR3 is CASSPRRENEQYL. Written as DNA, the CDR3 is TGTGCCAGCAGCCCCCGCCGGGAAAACGAGCAGTACCTC.

This rearrangement joins TRBV7-2 to TRBJ2-2, with unresolved D. The V end lost 1 base, the J end lost 5 bases, and 8 bases lay between the germline ends. Germline assignment: CDR1 SGHTA and CDR2 FQGNSA. The CDR3 has 14 residues. CDR3 region: CASSLDLLTGELFF. The CDR3, as DNA: TGTGCCAGCAGCTTAGATCTACTAACCGGGGAGCTGTTTTTT.

The V call is TRBV9, the J call TRBJ1-1; D possibly corresponds to TRBD1 (6 bases). In germline, CDR1 is SGDLS, CDR2 YYNGEE. The CDR3 consists of 17 residues. Trimming took off 4 bases at V and 1 base at J, with 20 bases between the two ends. CDR3 coding DNA: TGTGCCAGCAGCCCAAGAGGGGGGGCTGATGGGAACACTGAAGCTTTCTTT. Its protein product is CASSPRGGADGNTEAFF. Combining the CDR3 with reference TRBV9 and TRBJ1-1 gives the whole variable domain DSGVTQTPKHLITATGQRVTLRCSPRSGDLSVYWYQQSLDQGLQFLIQYYNGEERAKGNILERFSAQQFPDLHSELNLSSLELGDSALYFCASSPRGGADGNTEAFFGQGTRLTVV.

This clonotype was seen only a few times. This chain links TRBV28 with TRBJ2-2; D is undetermined. V was trimmed by 7 bases and J by 3 bases, leaving 6 bases between them. This CDR3 is 12 amino acids long. CDR1 and CDR2 from the germline V gene are MDHEN and SYDVKM. In DNA form, the CDR3 reads TGTGCCAGCAACTTACACACCGGGGAGCTGTTTTTT. It specifies CASNLHTGELFF.

This clonotype came up a few times. V gene TRBV28 combines with J gene TRBJ1-6, with D possibly matching TRBD1 (5 bases). The CDR3 is 15 amino acids. V was shortened by 1 base and J by 7 bases, with 11 bases between the two germline ends. Germline V gene lookup returns CDR1 MDHEN and CDR2 SYDVKM. The CDR3 region has the DNA TGTGCCAGCAGTTTATTTCCTCGGGGGAATTCACCCCTCCACTTT. Its protein is CASSLFPRGNSPLHF. Drawing the rest from reference TRBV28 and TRBJ1-6, the complete variable domain is DVKVTQSSRYLVKRTGEKVFLECVQDMDHENMFWYRQDPGLGLRLIYFSYDVKMKEKGDIPEGYSVSREKKERFSLILESASTNQTSMYLCASSLFPRGNSPLHFGNGTRLTVT.

This clonotype has at least ten counts. V and J are TRBV6-1 and TRBJ2-5; 11 nucleotides align to TRBD1. The CDR3 has 15 residues. CDR1 MNHNS and CDR2 SASEGT come from the germline V gene. The J segment lost 5 bases and the V segment lost 5 bases, leaving 7 bases of the junction unmatched. The CDR3 DNA follows: TGTGCCAGCAGTCCCCGGAGGGACAGGGGGGAGACCCAGTACTTC. It specifies CASSPRRDRGETQYF.

In its sample, this clonotype was seen many times. The rearrangement uses TRBV20-1 and TRBJ2-3, with 10 positions matching TRBD2. This CDR3 contains 14 residues. The trim removed 3 bases at V and 6 bases at J, leaving 6 bases unmatched. The germline gives CDR1 DFQATT, CDR2 SNEGSKA (reference sequence). CDR3 loop: CSASSLAGLDTQYF. CDR3 sequence (DNA): TGCAGTGCTAGTTCACTAGCGGGATTGGATACGCAGTATTTT.

This chain links TRBV4-3 with TRBJ1-2, with 8 bases that match TRBD1. There are 18 residues in the CDR3. V gave up 0 bases and J gave up 0 bases; unmatched junction bases: 9. Germline V CDR1 and CDR2: LGHNA, YSLEER. CDR3 in amino acids: CASSQDLARGPTNYGYTF. In DNA form, the CDR3 reads TGCGCCAGCAGCCAAGATCTGGCCAGGGGGCCCACTAACTATGGCTACACCTTC.

This clonotype has only a few counts. The rearrangement uses TRBV4-2 and TRBJ2-3; 8 bases match TRBD2. Trimming at V came to 2 bases and at J to 3 bases, leaving 13 bases not matched to a gene. The CDR3 has 18 amino acids. Germline V gives CDR1 LGHNA, CDR2 YNFKEQ. The CDR3: CASSQITGGRRATDTQYF. Written as DNA, the CDR3 is TGTGCCAGCAGCCAAATTACTGGCGGGAGGAGGGCAACAGATACGCAGTATTTT.

This clonotype was seen once. This may come from a read error, since a much larger clone is one base off. The chain joins TRBV28 to TRBJ2-7; tentative D call: TRBD2 (6 bases). This CDR3 comprises 16 residues. Germline V gives CDR1 MDHEN, CDR2 SYDVKM. Trimming took off 5 bases at V and 4 bases at J, with 21 bases between the two ends. CDR3 coding DNA: TGTGCCAGCAGTCTCGGTCTAGGGGACTGGACTTACGAGCAGTACTTC. Its protein product is CASSLGLGDWTYEQYF.

This clonotype occurred many times. The chain carries TRBV28 and TRBJ2-7; TRBD2 matches at 13 bases. Germline V gives CDR1 MDHEN, CDR2 SYDVKM. CDR3 size: 15 residues. Unmatched junction bases numbered 6, after V lost 5 bases and J lost 5 bases. The CDR3: CASSQTSGRLHEQYF. DNA for the CDR3: TGTGCCAGCAGTCAGACTAGCGGGAGGCTCCACGAGCAGTACTTC.

In the case of this clonotype: The junction and the germline gene differ at one end; a read error may be behind it. The rearrangement joins TRBV20-1 to TRBJ1-2; 7 positions match TRBD1. CDR3 size: 13 residues. Germline CDR1 is DFQATT and CDR2 is SNEGSKA (reference sequence). CDR3: CSAIDRDNYCYTF. In DNA form, the CDR3 reads TGCAGTGCTATAGACAGGGACAACTATTGCTACACCTTC.